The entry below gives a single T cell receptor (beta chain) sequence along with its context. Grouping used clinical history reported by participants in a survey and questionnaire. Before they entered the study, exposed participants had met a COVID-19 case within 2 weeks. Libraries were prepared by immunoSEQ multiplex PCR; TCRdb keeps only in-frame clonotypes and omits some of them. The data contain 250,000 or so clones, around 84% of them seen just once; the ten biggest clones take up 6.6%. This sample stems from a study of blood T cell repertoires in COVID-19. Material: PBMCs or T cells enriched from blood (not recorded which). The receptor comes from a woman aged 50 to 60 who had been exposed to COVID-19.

The CDR3 region is CASSSDTNTEAFF. The DNA of the CDR3 is TGCGCCAGCAGCTCCGATACAAACACTGAAGCTTTCTTT. The chain carries TRBV5-1 and TRBJ1-1; D not resolved. Germline CDR1 and CDR2: SGHRS and YFSETQ. V lost 3 bases, J lost 2 bases, and 8 bases lay in between. This CDR3 region has 13 residues.